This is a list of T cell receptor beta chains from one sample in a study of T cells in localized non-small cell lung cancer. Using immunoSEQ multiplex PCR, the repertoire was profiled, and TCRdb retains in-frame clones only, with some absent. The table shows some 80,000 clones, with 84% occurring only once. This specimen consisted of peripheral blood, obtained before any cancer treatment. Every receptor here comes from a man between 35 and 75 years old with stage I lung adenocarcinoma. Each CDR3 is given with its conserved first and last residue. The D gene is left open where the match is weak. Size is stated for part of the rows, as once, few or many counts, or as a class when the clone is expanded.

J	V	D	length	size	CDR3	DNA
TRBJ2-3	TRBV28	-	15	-	CASSFREDSTDTQYF	TGTGCCAGCAGTTTTAGAGAGGACAGCACAGATACGCAGTATTTT
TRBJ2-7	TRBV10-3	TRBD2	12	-	CASGGDTYEQYF	TGTGCCAGCGGGGGGGATACCTACGAGCAGTACTTC
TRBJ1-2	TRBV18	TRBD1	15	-	CASSPTGTGLEGYTF	TGTGCCAGCTCACCAACCGGGACAGGGCTCGAGGGCTACACCTTC
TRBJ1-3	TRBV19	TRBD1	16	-	CASSWQGAYSGNTIYF	TGTGCCAGTAGTTGGCAGGGGGCTTATTCCGGAAACACCATATATTTT
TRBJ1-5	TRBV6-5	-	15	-	CASSYSRRGGQPQHF	TGTGCCAGCAGTTACTCTCGCAGGGGTGGACAGCCCCAGCATTTT
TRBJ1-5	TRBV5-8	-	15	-	CASSFSRYSNQPQHF	TGTGCCAGCAGCTTCTCGAGGTATAGCAATCAGCCCCAGCATTTT
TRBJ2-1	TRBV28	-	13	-	CASSLIGSDEQFF	TGTGCCAGCAGTTTAATCGGGTCGGACGAGCAGTTCTTC
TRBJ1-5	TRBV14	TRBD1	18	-	CASSPEGSGQGRVQPQHF	TGTGCCAGCAGCCCGGAAGGTTCGGGACAGGGTCGGGTTCAGCCCCAGCATTTT
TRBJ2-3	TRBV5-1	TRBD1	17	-	CASSPRSRQGALDTQYF	TGCGCCAGCAGTCCCCGAAGTCGACAGGGGGCTTTAGATACGCAGTATTTT
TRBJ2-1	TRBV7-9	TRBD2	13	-	CASRRGLGNEQFF	TGTGCCAGCAGAAGGGGACTAGGCAATGAGCAGTTCTTC
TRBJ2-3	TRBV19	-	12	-	CASSASTDTQYF	TGTGCCAGTAGTGCCTCCACAGATACGCAGTATTTT
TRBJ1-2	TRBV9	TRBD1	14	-	CASSANRGMSGYTF	TGTGCCAGCAGCGCCAACAGGGGCATGAGTGGCTACACCTTC
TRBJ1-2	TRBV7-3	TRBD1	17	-	CASSPEPRTGTGNGYTF	TGTGCCAGCAGCCCGGAACCCAGGACCGGGACAGGGAATGGCTACACCTTC
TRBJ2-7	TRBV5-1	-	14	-	CASSSWTPSGEQYF	TGCGCCAGCAGCTCTTGGACCCCATCGGGAGAGCAGTACTTC
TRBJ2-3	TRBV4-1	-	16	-	CASSQDRRGNTDTQYF	TGCGCCAGCAGCCAAGATAGGCGGGGAAACACAGATACGCAGTATTTT
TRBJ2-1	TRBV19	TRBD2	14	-	CASSIGGGLNEQFF	TGTGCCAGTAGTATCGGCGGGGGTTTGAATGAGCAGTTCTTC
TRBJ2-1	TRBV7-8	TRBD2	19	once	CASSPQRGTSGRAENEQFF	TGTGCCAGCAGCCCCCAAAGGGGGACTAGCGGGAGGGCAGAAAATGAGCAGTTCTTC
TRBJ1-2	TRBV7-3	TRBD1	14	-	CASQTKQGLNGYTF	TGTGCCAGTCAGACAAAACAGGGGTTAAATGGCTACACCTTC
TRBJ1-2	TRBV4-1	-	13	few	CASSQEGGNGYTF	TGCGCCAGCAGCCAAGAAGGAGGGAACGGCTACACCTTC
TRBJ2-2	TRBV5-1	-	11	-	CASSPPGELFF	TGCGCCAGCAGCCCTCCCGGGGAGCTGTTTTTT
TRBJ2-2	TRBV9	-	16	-	CASNARWEADSGELFF	TGTGCCAGCAACGCACGGTGGGAAGCTGACTCCGGGGAGCTGTTTTTT
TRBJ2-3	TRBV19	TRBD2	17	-	CASSGPRQGGTTDTQYF	TGTGCCAGTAGTGGGCCTAGGCAGGGAGGGACCACAGATACGCAGTATTTT
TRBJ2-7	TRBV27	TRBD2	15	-	CASSKLGTSLYEQYF	TGTGCCAGCAGCAAATTGGGGACTAGTTTGTACGAGCAGTACTTC
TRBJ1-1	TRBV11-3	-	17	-	CASSPGWQGGQDTEAFF	TGTGCCAGCAGCCCAGGTTGGCAGGGAGGGCAGGACACTGAAGCTTTCTTT
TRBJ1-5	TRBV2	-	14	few	CASRGRGRDQPQHF	TGTGCCAGCAGGGGTCGGGGCCGCGATCAGCCCCAGCATTTT
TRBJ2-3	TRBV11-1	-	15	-	CASSLGQGMADTQYF	TGTGCCAGCAGCTTAGGGCAGGGTATGGCAGATACGCAGTATTTT
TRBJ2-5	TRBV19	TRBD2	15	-	CASSIELGGGETQYF	TGTGCCAGTAGTATAGAGCTCGGGGGGGGAGAGACCCAGTACTTC
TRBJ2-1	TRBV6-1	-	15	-	CASSSSWGGHNEQFF	TGTGCCAGCAGTTCCAGCTGGGGGGGCCACAATGAGCAGTTCTTC
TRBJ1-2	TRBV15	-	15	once	CATSRDPVGARGYTF	TGTGCCACCAGCAGGGATCCAGTCGGGGCGCGGGGCTACACCTTC
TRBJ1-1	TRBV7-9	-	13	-	CASSVGRGTEAFF	TGTGCCAGCAGCGTTGGTCGTGGCACTGAAGCTTTCTTT
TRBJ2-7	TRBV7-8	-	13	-	CASSSTRGYEQYF	TGTGCCAGCAGCTCGACCCGGGGATACGAGCAGTACTTC
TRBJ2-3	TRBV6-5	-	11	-	CASSTEDTQYF	TGTGCCAGCAGTACGGAAGATACGCAGTATTTT
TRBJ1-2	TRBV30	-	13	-	CAWSGPSGYGYTF	TGTGCCTGGAGTGGACCCAGCGGGTATGGCTACACCTTC
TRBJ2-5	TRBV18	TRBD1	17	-	CASSNQQGRGLWKTQYF	TGTGCCAGCTCCAACCAGCAAGGCAGGGGGCTTTGGAAGACCCAGTACTTC
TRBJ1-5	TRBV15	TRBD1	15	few	CATSGTGGSNQPQHF	TGTGCCACCAGCGGAACAGGGGGTAGCAATCAGCCCCAGCATTTT
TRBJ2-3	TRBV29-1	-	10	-	CSTRQLTQYF	TGCAGCACGCGACAGCTTACGCAGTATTTT
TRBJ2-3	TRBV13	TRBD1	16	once	CASSLRQGRSTDTQYF	TGTGCCAGCAGCTTAAGACAGGGAAGAAGCACAGATACGCAGTATTTT
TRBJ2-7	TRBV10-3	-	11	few	CAISEADEQYF	TGTGCCATCAGCGAGGCGGACGAGCAGTACTTC
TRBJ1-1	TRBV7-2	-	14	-	CASSLMPSSTEAFF	TGTGCCAGCAGCTTAATGCCCAGTTCCACTGAAGCTTTCTTT
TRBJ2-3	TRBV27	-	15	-	CASSLQSGYGDTQYF	TGTGCCAGCAGTTTGCAGTCGGGATATGGGGATACGCAGTATTTT
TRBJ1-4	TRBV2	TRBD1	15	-	CASSPRTGLSEKLFF	TGTGCCAGCAGTCCTAGGACAGGGTTGAGTGAAAAACTGTTTTTT
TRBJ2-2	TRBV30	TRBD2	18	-	CAWNAGLAGVANTGELFF	TGTGCCTGGAATGCGGGACTAGCGGGAGTAGCGAACACCGGGGAGCTGTTTTTT